This T cell receptor (beta chain) comes out of a study of T cells after somatic rescue of genetic block. Repertoires were generated with immunoSEQ multiplex PCR, while TCRdb's copy carries only in-frame clones and drops some. There are about 67,000 clones in the sample; around 90% occur only once, and around 3% lies in the top ten. In regard to this clone: Other nucleotide sequences from this sample produce the same CDR3.

In germline, CDR1 is SGHRS, CDR2 YFSETQ. The CDR3 has 15 residues. The V segment lost 4 bases and the J segment 0 bases; nucleotides outside the gene matches: 4. The sequenced sample consisted of peripheral blood mononuclear cells (PBMCs). The receptor's source is a man aged 35-49 years. The chain links TRBV5-1 to TRBJ1-5, with 7 bases fitting TRBD1. In DNA form, the CDR3 reads TGCGCCAGCAGCCAAGGGACAGCTAGCAATCAGCCCCAGCATTTT. It is translated as CASSQGTASNQPQHF.